Listed below are T cell receptor beta chains from one sample, sequenced in a study of T cells in Graves' hyperthyroidism and ophthalmopathy. TCRdb passed the multiplex PCR reads through MiXCR, listing each CDR3 protein once. This sample carries about half a million distinct CDR3 sequences, about 20% of them seen once, and the ten largest clones take around 54%. The sequencing sample was made of blood. The receptors were sampled from a woman in her 70s with Graves' ophthalmopathy. Both conserved end residues are part of each CDR3. Each record gives: clone size, CDR3 length, J gene, V gene, CDR3 protein. Clone size appears in some rows only: once, few, many, or a class for an expanded clone.

size: many
length: 17
J: TRBJ2-2
V: TRBV28
CDR3: CASSAQDYSGLIRELFF

size: -
length: 14
J: TRBJ2-5
V: TRBV7-2
CDR3: CASSLTLAQETQYF

size: -
length: 13
J: TRBJ1-2
V: TRBV20-1
CDR3: CSAPQTANYGYTF

size: -
length: 15
J: TRBJ1-3
V: TRBV7-2
CDR3: CASSLDRGYGNTIYF

size: -
length: 14
J: TRBJ1-3
V: TRBV19
CDR3: CASHGDSSGNTIYF

size: -
length: 16
J: TRBJ2-1
V: TRBV11-2
CDR3: CASSLISRDGFTEQFF

size: few
length: 14
J: TRBJ1-1
V: TRBV30
CDR3: CAWSVWTVNTEAFF

size: many
length: 13
J: TRBJ2-1
V: TRBV20-1
CDR3: CSASSGGKSEQFF

size: few
length: 16
J: TRBJ1-5
V: TRBV6-7
CDR3: CASSTPGTHISQPQHF

size: -
length: 12
J: TRBJ2-1
V: TRBV6-5
CDR3: CASSYPFNEQFF